This TCR beta chain comes out of a study of CD8 T cells in Susac syndrome. The overall study: Among sequenced Susac syndrome patients, about six had active disease and about eight were in remission.

CDR3 length: 14 amino acids. Germline V gives CDR1 SGDLS, CDR2 YYNGEE. The V gene end was trimmed by 0 bases and the J gene end by 2 bases; junction bases not matched to a gene: 2. CD8+ and CD4+ blood T cells underwent TCR beta sequencing. The RNA, about 0.45 to 1 ug, was put through reverse transcription using random hexamers. In TCRdb, the immunoSEQ multiplex PCR reads were re-called with MiXCR into one record per CDR3 protein. The profile covers more than 65,000 distinct CDR3 sequences, with around 95% appearing a single time and 0.45% to 0.5% taken by the ten largest. The sequenced sample consisted of CD8+ T cells from PBMCs. The receptor was derived from a human donor with Susac syndrome. J is TRBJ2-7 and V is TRBV9, with 7 bases fitting TRBD1. The CDR3 protein is CASSVGTGPYEQYF. CDR3 nucleotides: TGTGCCAGCAGCGTAGGGACAGGACCCTACGAGCAGTACTTC. The complete variable domain, with remaining parts taken from reference TRBV9 and TRBJ2-7, reads DSGVTQTPKHLITATGQRVTLRCSPRSGDLSVYWYQQSLDQGLQFLIQYYNGEERAKGNILERFSAQQFPDLHSELNLSSLELGDSALYFCASSVGTGPYEQYFGPGTRLTVT.